Shown below are 12 T cell receptor beta chains from a single sample sequenced in a study of blood T cell repertoires in COVID-19. Sequencing used immunoSEQ multiplex PCR; TCRdb keeps in-frame clones, though not all of them. The table includes 150,000 or so clones, about 80% detected once. Sequenced input: PBMCs or T cells enriched from blood (not recorded which). The receptor set was obtained from a woman aged 45-60 years who had recovered from COVID-19.

This clone was seen once. V usage is TRBV28 and J usage is TRBJ2-7; D may be TRBD2 (5 bases). V dropped 6 bases and J dropped 0 bases, with 21 bases sitting between them. The germline CDR1 and CDR2 sequences are MDHEN and SYDVKM. The CDR3 spans 17 residues. CDR3 loop: CASSPLIGGINSYEQYF. The DNA of the CDR3 is TGTGCCAGCAGCCCCCTTATTGGAGGCATCAACTCCTACGAGCAGTACTTC.

V and J are TRBV5-8 and TRBJ2-3; 7 positions agree with TRBD1. The CDR3 extends over 15 amino acids. The germline CDR1 and CDR2 sequences are SGHTS and YDEGEE. Trimming removed 0 bases from V and 3 bases from J; junction bases left unmatched: 4. CDR3 loop: CASSLGQGMTDTQYF. The CDR3 nucleotides are TGTGCCAGCAGCTTGGGACAGGGTATGACAGATACGCAGTATTTT. Drawing the rest from reference TRBV5-8 and TRBJ2-3, the complete variable domain is EAGVTQSPTHLIKTRGQQATLRCSPISGHTSVYWYQQALGLGLQFLLWYDEGEERNRGNFPPRFSGRQFPNYSSELNVNALELEDSALYLCASSLGQGMTDTQYFGPGTRLTVL.

This clone was seen a single time. This CDR3 is CASRYIWTTTPNNEQFF. Here the CDR3 DNA reads TGTGCCAGTAGATATATCTGGACTACGACTCCTAACAATGAGCAGTTCTTC. The V call is TRBV19, the J call TRBJ2-1; D might be TRBD2 (6 bases). V was trimmed by 6 bases and J by 5 bases, leaving 23 bases between them. The CDR3 consists of 17 residues. The germline gives CDR1 LNHDA, CDR2 SQIVND (reference sequence).

This clone was recorded a few times. The chain carries TRBV29-1 and TRBJ1-5; 7 bases align to TRBD1. This CDR3 spans 12 amino acids. J gave up 5 bases and V 4 bases, and 2 bases lay outside the gene matches. Germline CDR1 and CDR2: SQVTM and ANQGSEA. CDR3: CSVGDSDQPQHF. DNA for the CDR3: TGCAGCGTTGGGGACAGCGATCAGCCCCAGCATTTT.

This chain links TRBV2 with TRBJ2-3; 7 bases are shared with TRBD2. The CDR3 is 14 amino acids. Germline lookup yields CDR1 SNHLY and CDR2 FYNNEI. V was pared by 8 bases and J by 0 bases, with 5 bases of the junction left unmatched. The CDR3 loop is CASWLAVSTDTQYF. In nucleotides, the CDR3 is TGTGCCAGCTGGCTAGCGGTTAGCACAGATACGCAGTATTTT.

The rearrangement joins TRBV3-1 (or the pseudogene TRBV3-2) to TRBJ1-2; 8 nucleotides align to TRBD1. V lost 2 bases, J lost 8 bases, and 10 bases stayed unmatched. The CDR3 sequence is 15 residues long. The germline V gene encodes CDR1 LGHDT and CDR2 YNNKEL (reference sequence). CDR3 residues: CASSQPQGATWGYTF. CDR3 coding DNA: TGTGCCAGCAGCCAACCCCAGGGGGCAACGTGGGGCTACACCTTC.

V is TRBV27 and J is TRBJ2-7; D not resolved. Between the trimmed V and J ends, which lost 2 bases and 0 bases, there was a span of 8 bases. CDR3 length: 14 amino acids. CDR1 MNHEY and CDR2 SMNVEV come from the germline V gene (reference sequence). CDR3 sequence (DNA): TGTGCCAGCAGTTTAGGGCTGCCCTCCTACGAGCAGTACTTC. This translates into CASSLGLPSYEQYF.

The gene calls are TRBV2 and TRBJ1-1, with D maybe TRBD1 (5 bases). The CDR3 contains 13 residues. Germline loops: CDR1 SNHLY, CDR2 FYNNEI. V lost 3 bases and J lost 5, with 10 bases in between. The CDR3 nucleotides are TGTGCCAGCAGTGAGGGGGGGTGGACTGAAGCTTTCTTT. Translating gives CASSEGGWTEAFF.

The rearrangement joins TRBV24-1 to TRBJ2-3; 11 bases fit TRBD2. The CDR3 covers 18 residues. Germline values: CDR1 KGHDR, CDR2 SFDVKD. Trimming took 5 bases from V and 5 from J; bases not matched to a gene: 14. CDR3 sequence: CATSAPPGLAEKGDTQYF. The CDR3 region has the DNA TGTGCCACCAGTGCGCCCCCGGGACTAGCGGAGAAGGGAGATACGCAGTATTTT.

The chain recombines TRBV28 with TRBJ2-7; perhaps TRBD2 as D (6 bases). V shed 3 bases and J shed 5 bases, with 11 bases lying between them. The germline V gene has CDR1 MDHEN and CDR2 SYDVKM. The CDR3 contains 13 residues. CDR3 region: CASSLPSVHEQYF. The CDR3 coding sequence is TGTGCCAGCAGTTTGCCTAGCGTGCACGAGCAGTACTTC.

This rearrangement joins TRBV4-2 to TRBJ1-4; perhaps TRBD1 as D (5 bases). Deletions cut 1 base from V and 4 bases from J, with 13 bases between. From germline, CDR1 is LGHNA and CDR2 YNFKEQ. The CDR3 sequence is 16 residues long. DNA of the CDR3: TGTGCCAGCAGCCAAGGTGCCGTGGGGGGTAATGAAAAACTGTTTTTT. Its protein is CASSQGAVGGNEKLFF.

This chain links TRBV11-3 with TRBJ1-1, with no clear D. Trimming removed 1 base at V and 5 bases at J, with 8 bases between. The CDR3 is 13 amino acids. The germline V gene encodes CDR1 SGHNT and CDR2 YENEEA. The DNA for the CDR3 is TGTGCCAGCAGCTTAGGGATAGCGACTGAAGCTTTCTTT. Translation: CASSLGIATEAFF.